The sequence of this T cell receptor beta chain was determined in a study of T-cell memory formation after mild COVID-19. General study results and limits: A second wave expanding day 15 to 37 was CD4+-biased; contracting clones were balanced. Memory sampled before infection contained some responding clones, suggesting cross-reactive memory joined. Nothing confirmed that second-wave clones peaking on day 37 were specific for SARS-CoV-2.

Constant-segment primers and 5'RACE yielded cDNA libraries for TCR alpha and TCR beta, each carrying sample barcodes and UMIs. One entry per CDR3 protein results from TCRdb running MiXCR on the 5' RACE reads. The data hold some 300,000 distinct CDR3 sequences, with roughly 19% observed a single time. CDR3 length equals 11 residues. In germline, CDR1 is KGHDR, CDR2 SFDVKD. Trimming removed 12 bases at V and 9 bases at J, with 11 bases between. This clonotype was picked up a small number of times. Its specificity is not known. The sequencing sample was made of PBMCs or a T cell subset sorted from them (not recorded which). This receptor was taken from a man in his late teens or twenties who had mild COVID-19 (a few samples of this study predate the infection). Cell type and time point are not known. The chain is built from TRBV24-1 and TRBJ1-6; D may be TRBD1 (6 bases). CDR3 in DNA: TGTGCCCCTTTCAGGGGTTCACCCCTCCACTTT. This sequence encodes CAPFRGSPLHF.